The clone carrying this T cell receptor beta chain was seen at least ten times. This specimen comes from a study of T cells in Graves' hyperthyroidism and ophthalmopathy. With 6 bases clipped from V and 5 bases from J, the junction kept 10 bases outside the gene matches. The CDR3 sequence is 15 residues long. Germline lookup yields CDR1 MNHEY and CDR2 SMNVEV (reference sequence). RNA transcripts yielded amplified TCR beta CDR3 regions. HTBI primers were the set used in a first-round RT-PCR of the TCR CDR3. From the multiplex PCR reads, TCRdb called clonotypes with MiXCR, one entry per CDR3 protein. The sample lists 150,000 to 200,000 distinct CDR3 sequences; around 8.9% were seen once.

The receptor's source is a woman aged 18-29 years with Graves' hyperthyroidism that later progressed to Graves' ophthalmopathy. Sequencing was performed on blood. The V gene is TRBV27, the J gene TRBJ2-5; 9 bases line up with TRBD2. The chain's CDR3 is CASRTYSGSSETQYF. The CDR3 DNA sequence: TGTGCCAGCAGAACTTATAGCGGGAGTAGTGAGACCCAGTACTTC.